A single T cell receptor (beta chain) is shown here with its context. The target antigen is unknown. These data belong to a study of T cells in localized non-small cell lung cancer. Generated by immunoSEQ multiplex PCR, the TCRdb table keeps only in-frame clones and is missing some. In the table there are about 39,000 clones, roughly three quarters of which are singletons. General study findings and limits: Among the top 100 tumor clones, a median roughly 57 appeared in adjacent lung.

CDR1 MNHEY and CDR2 SVGAGI come from the germline V gene. The ends were cut back, 6 bases at V and 4 bases at J, with 13 bases in the middle. The CDR3 runs 13 residues. This chain connects TRBV6-5 to TRBJ2-7, with D perhaps given as TRBD1 or TRBD2 (5 bases each). The sequence was obtained from a woman aged 40-69 years with stage II squamous cell lung carcinoma. This specimen consisted of PBMCs, obtained before any cancer treatment. The CDR3 loop reads CASRAGTSYEQYV. The CDR3 DNA reads TGTGCCAGCAGAGCCGGGACCTCATACGAGCAGTACGTC.